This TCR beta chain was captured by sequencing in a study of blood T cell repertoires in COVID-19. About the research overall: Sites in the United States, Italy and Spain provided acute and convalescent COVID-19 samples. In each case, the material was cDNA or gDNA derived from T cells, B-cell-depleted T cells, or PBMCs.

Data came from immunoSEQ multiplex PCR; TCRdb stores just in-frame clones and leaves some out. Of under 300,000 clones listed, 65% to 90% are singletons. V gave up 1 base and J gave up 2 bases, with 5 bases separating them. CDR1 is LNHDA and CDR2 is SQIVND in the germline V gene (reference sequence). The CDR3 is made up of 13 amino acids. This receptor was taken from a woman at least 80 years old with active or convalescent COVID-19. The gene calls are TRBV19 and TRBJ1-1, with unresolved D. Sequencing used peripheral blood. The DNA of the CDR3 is TGTGCCAGTAGTATAGGGAGAAACACTGAAGCTTTCTTT. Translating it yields CASSIGRNTEAFF.